Included here is one TCR beta chain sequence, with context. These data belong to a study of T cells in Graves' hyperthyroidism and ophthalmopathy. Whole-study context: Upon initial diagnosis and before any treatment, peripheral blood was collected.

No progression to ophthalmopathy during 18 months of follow-up defined stable disease. Patients showing uncontrolled infection, other autoimmune disease, pregnancy or lactation were ineligible. What was amplified from RNA transcripts were TCR beta CDR3 regions. The HTBI set primed first-round TCR CDR3 RT-PCR. Each CDR3 protein gets one entry after TCRdb re-called the multiplex PCR reads with MiXCR. This table has 300,000 to 450,000 distinct CDR3 sequences, roughly 25% appearing once. The TCR was taken from a man aged 50-60 years with Graves' hyperthyroidism. Sequenced input: blood.

CDR3 sequence: CASSTTRRNEAFF. DNA of the CDR3: TGTGCCAGCAGCACTACGAGACGCAATGAAGCTTTCTTT. The J gene is TRBJ1-1, the V gene TRBV7-2; D not resolved. Germline V gene lookup returns CDR1 SGHTA and CDR2 FQGNSA. The V end was cut by 5 bases, the J end by 7 bases, with 14 bases between. CDR3 length: 13 residues.